The next 5 T cell receptor beta chains were all read from a single sample in a study of prognosis after radiotherapy for stage I lung cancer. Two-round multiplex PCR on genomic DNA was the method by which TCR beta CDR3 was amplified. Round-one PCR had primers specific to each TRBV and TRBJ gene. TCRdb independently ran MiXCR on the multiplex PCR reads; one entry per CDR3 protein. The table has 26,000 or so distinct CDR3 sequences, 25% to 30% seen once. The input for sequencing was PBMCs, taken before or after stereotactic body radiation therapy (not recorded which). These receptors originate from a donor over 45 with non-small cell lung cancer.

This clonotype was detected ten times or more. CDR3 nucleotides: TGTGCCAGTTGTACCTCTGGGAGGACTGAAGCTTTCTTT. It is translated as CASCTSGRTEAFF. This chain joins TRBV6-1 and TRBJ1-1, with no clear D. Germline CDR1 is MNHNS and CDR2 is SASEGT. CDR3 length: 13 amino acids. V dropped 9 bases and J dropped 5 bases, with 16 bases sitting between them.

The chain joins TRBV5-6 to TRBJ1-2; D is unclear. Germline CDR1 SGHDT, CDR2 YYEEEE. The CDR3 contains 13 residues. Trimming removed 0 bases from V and 5 bases from J, with 8 bases in between. CDR3 DNA sequence: TGTGCCAGCAGCTTGGACGGACCATATGGCTACACCTTC. Translated: CASSLDGPYGYTF.

A remark on this clonotype: The junction shows a germline mismatch at one end, possibly a read error. This chain connects TRBV28 to TRBJ2-1; D gene ambiguous. Germline values: CDR1 MDHEN, CDR2 SYDVKM. The CDR3 totals 15 residues. DNA of the CDR3: TGTGCCAGCAGTTCCACTATCGGATCCTACAATGAGCATTTCTTC. Translation: CASSSTIGSYNEHFF.

This clonotype was counted ten times or more. The V gene is TRBV29-1, the J gene TRBJ2-5; the match to TRBD1 covers 7 bases. The CDR3 loop spans 12 amino acids. Germline V gives CDR1 SQVTM, CDR2 ANQGSEA. V shed 5 bases, J shed 4 bases, and the junction held 4 bases outside the gene matches. The CDR3 DNA reads as TGCAGCGTTATTCCAGGGGGAGAGACCCAGTACTTC. Residues: CSVIPGGETQYF.

The J gene is TRBJ1-5, the V gene TRBV12-3 or TRBV12-4; D is perhaps TRBD1 (6 bases). Trimming cost V 4 bases and J 4 bases, with 8 bases left between them. The CDR3 has 13 amino acids. The CDR3 loop is CASSWRGNQPQHF. The CDR3 coding sequence is TGTGCCAGCAGTTGGAGGGGGAATCAGCCCCAGCATTTT.